The rows below give T cell receptor beta chains drawn from one sample of a study of CD8+ T cells in alopecia areata. Sequenced by immunoSEQ multiplex PCR; TCRdb stores in-frame clones only, minus some. The table has some 150,000 clones, about 67% seen once. The source material was CD8+ T cells sorted from blood, sampled at week 0. These receptors all come from a human donor with alopecia areata. Both conserved end residues are part of each CDR3. The D gene is left open where the match is weak. Size is omitted from some rows. Given values are once, few, many or a class for expanded clones.

>TRBD2|TRBV7-9|few|TRBJ2-7
TGTGCCAGCAGCACTAGCGGGCCCTCCTCCTACGAGCAGTACTTC
CASSTSGPSSYEQYF
>.|TRBV2|once|TRBJ1-1
TGTGCCAGCAGTCCGGGGGTCACTGAAGCTTTCTTT
CASSPGVTEAFF
>.|TRBV15|.|TRBJ2-1
TGTGCCACCAGGGGTTCAGGTCCTGAGCAGTTCTTC
CATRGSGPEQFF
>TRBD1|TRBV30|.|TRBJ1-2
TGTGCCTGGAGTGGGCCCCCCAGAGCACAGGGGAGATATGGCTACACCTTC
CAWSGPPRAQGRYGYTF
>TRBD1|TRBV9|.|TRBJ1-2
TGTGCCAGCAGACAGGGGATCTATGGCTACACCTTC
CASRQGIYGYTF
>.|TRBV27|.|TRBJ1-4
TGTGCCAGCAGGGCGATAGGGGAAAAACTGTTTTTT
CASRAIGEKLFF
>.|TRBV6-5|.|TRBJ1-1
TGTGCCAGCAGACCCGGCGGGAACACTGAAGCTTTCTTT
CASRPGGNTEAFF
>TRBD1|TRBV5-1|few|TRBJ1-4
TGCGCCAGCAGCCCGGACAGGGGGCTTGAAAAACTGTTTTTT
CASSPDRGLEKLFF
>TRBD1|TRBV18|few|TRBJ2-7
TGTGCCAGCTCACCGGGTGGACAGGGGGCGAGGGAGCAGTACTTC
CASSPGGQGAREQYF
>.|TRBV13|few|TRBJ2-7
TGTGCCAGCAGCTTCCAGCAGGACCACTACGAGCAGTACTTC
CASSFQQDHYEQYF
>.|TRBV5-1|.|TRBJ1-1
TGCGCCAGCAGCTTGGCCTCAGGGAGCGGCACTGAAGCTTTCTTT
CASSLASGSGTEAFF
>.|TRBV29-1|.|TRBJ2-1
TGCAGCGTTTTTGTGTACAATGAGCAGTTCTTC
CSVFVYNEQFF
>.|TRBV5-6|.|TRBJ1-2
TGTGCCAGCAGCCCGGGGACCCTTAACTATGGCTACACCTTC
CASSPGTLNYGYTF
>.|TRBV15|.|TRBJ2-2
TGTGCCACCAGCAGAGGGGCTGGGGGCCCCGGGGAGCTGTTTTTT
CATSRGAGGPGELFF
>.|TRBV9|.|TRBJ2-2
TGTGCCAGCAGCGTAGGGCTCGCAGAGTATACCGGGGAGCTGTTTTTT
CASSVGLAEYTGELFF
>.|TRBV23-1|few|TRBJ2-2
TGCGCCAGCAGTCAATCATTCAGGGGATCTCCGAACACCGGGGAGCTGTTTTTT
CASSQSFRGSPNTGELFF
>.|TRBV27|.|TRBJ1-5
TGTGCCAGCAGTTTATGGGGCAGAAATCAGCCCCAGCATTTT
CASSLWGRNQPQHF